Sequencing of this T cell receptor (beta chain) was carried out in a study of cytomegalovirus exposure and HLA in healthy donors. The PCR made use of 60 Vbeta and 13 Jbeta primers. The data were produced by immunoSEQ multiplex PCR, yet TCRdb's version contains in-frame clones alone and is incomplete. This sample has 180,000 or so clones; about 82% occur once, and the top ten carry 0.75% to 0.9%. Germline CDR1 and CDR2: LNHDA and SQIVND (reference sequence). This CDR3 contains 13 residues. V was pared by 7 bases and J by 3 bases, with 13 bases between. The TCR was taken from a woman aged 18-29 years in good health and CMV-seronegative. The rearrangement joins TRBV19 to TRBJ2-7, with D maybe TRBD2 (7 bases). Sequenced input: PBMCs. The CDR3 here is CASMGGGLYEQYF. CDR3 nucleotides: TGTGCCAGTATGGGAGGGGGACTCTACGAGCAGTACTTC. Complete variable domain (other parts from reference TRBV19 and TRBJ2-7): DGGITQSPKYLFRKEGQNVTLSCEQNLNHDAMYWYRQDPGQGLRLIYYSQIVNDFQKGDIAEGYSVSREKKESFPLTVTSAQKNPTAFYLCASMGGGLYEQYFGPGTRLTVT.